These T cell receptor beta chains were read from a single sample in a study of cytomegalovirus exposure and HLA in healthy donors. The table came from immunoSEQ multiplex PCR; TCRdb's copy has only in-frame clones and leaves some out. The repertoire includes 100,000 to 150,000 clones, 65% to 85% of them detected once, and over 1.5% sits in the top ten. The specimen sequenced was PBMCs. These receptors all come from a middle-aged woman in good health and CMV-seronegative. The CDR3 runs from the conserved cysteine through the conserved F or W. A D gene is named only where the DNA matches it firmly. A row's size may be missing; if present it is once, few, many or a size class.

j_gene	abundance	v_gene	len	d_gene	CDR3nt	CDR3aa
TRBJ1-5	NA	TRBV27	14	NA	TGTGCCAGCAGTTTATCGTATGGGGGCCAGCCCCAGCATTTT	CASSLSYGGQPQHF
TRBJ2-3	NA	TRBV27	18	TRBD2	TGTGCCAGCATCCGACTAGCGGGAGGATACCCTAGCACAGATACGCAGTATTTT	CASIRLAGGYPSTDTQYF
TRBJ2-5	NA	TRBV6-1	15	TRBD2	TGTGCCAGCAGTCCAGGACTAGCGGGGGGTAAGACCCAGTACTTC	CASSPGLAGGKTQYF
TRBJ1-4	NA	TRBV30	11	NA	TGTGCCTGGATGGGGGGGGGAAAACTGTTTTTT	CAWMGGGKLFF
TRBJ1-5	NA	TRBV30	17	NA	TGTGCCTGGAGTAGGGAGGGGCGGGGTATAGGCAATCAGCCCCAGCATTTT	CAWSREGRGIGNQPQHF
TRBJ2-3	NA	TRBV5-6	15	NA	TGTGCCAGCAGCTGGTGGATCGGAGGGCCAGATACGCAGTATTTT	CASSWWIGGPDTQYF
TRBJ1-3	NA	TRBV7-9	14	NA	TGTGCCAGCAGCCTCGGACAATCTGGAAACACCATATATTTT	CASSLGQSGNTIYF
TRBJ2-1	NA	TRBV9	14	NA	TGTGCCAGCTCCTCGGGAAGCTCCTACAATGAGCAGTTCTTC	CASSSGSSYNEQFF
TRBJ1-2	NA	TRBV28	14	TRBD1	TGTGCCAGCACCTCCGGGACAGGGGGCGAAGGCTACACCTTC	CASTSGTGGEGYTF
TRBJ2-1	few	TRBV28	14	TRBD2	TGTGCCAGCAGTCTTAGCGGGACCATACCTGAGCAGTTCTTC	CASSLSGTIPEQFF
TRBJ2-3	NA	TRBV28	15	NA	TGTGCCAGCAAACCGCGGATCTCTAGCACAGATACGCAGTATTTT	CASKPRISSTDTQYF
TRBJ2-1	few	TRBV7-3	17	TRBD2	TGTGCCAGCAGCCCGACAGGGGCTAGCGGGGGGTACAATGAGCAGTTCTTC	CASSPTGASGGYNEQFF
TRBJ1-4	NA	TRBV28	16	TRBD1	TGTGCCAGCAGTTTATTTGGGGACAGGGGGTCCGAAAAACTGTTTTTT	CASSLFGDRGSEKLFF
TRBJ2-2	NA	TRBV27	17	TRBD2	TGTGCCAGCAGTCCGGGGACTAGCGGGAGTAGCACCGGGGAGCTGTTTTTT	CASSPGTSGSSTGELFF
TRBJ2-5	NA	TRBV7-9	14	NA	TGTGCCAGCAGCTTAATAGCCCCAGGGGAGACCCAGTACTTC	CASSLIAPGETQYF
TRBJ2-1	few	TRBV19	13	NA	TGTGCCAGTAGCGCGGTGCATTACAATGAGCAGTTCTTC	CASSAVHYNEQFF